This T cell receptor beta chain was documented in a study of T cell responses to AZD1222 COVID-19 vaccine. The overall study: Both about-4-week and about-12-week second-dose recipients were combined. Study observations and caveats: Nearly half of spike-specific TCRs reportedly target variant regions that are unmutated in the B.1.351 and B.1.1.7 variants.

Here immunoSEQ multiplex PCR was the method, and the copy in TCRdb shows in-frame clones only, minus some. In the table there are tens of thousands of clones, about 88% of which are singletons. Details on this clone: The antigen remains unidentified.

Trimming stripped 3 bases from V and 3 bases from J, with 9 bases between. The CDR3 has 13 amino acids. The TCR originated in an adult in good health. Specimen: peripheral blood, collected on day 0 of AZD1222 vaccination. The chain links TRBV12-3 or TRBV12-4 to TRBJ2-7, with a weak D call TRBD2 (6 bases). The CDR3 nucleotides are TGTGCCAGCAGTTTCGGAGGGAGCTACGAGCAGTACTTC. This encodes CASSFGGSYEQYF.